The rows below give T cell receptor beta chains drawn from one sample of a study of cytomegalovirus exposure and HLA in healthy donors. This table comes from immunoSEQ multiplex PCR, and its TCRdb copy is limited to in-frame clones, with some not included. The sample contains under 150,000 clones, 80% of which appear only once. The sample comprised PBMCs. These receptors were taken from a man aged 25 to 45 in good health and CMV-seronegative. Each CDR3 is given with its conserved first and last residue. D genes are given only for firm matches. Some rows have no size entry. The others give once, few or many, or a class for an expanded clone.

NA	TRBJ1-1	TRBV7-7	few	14	TGTGCTAGCAGCTTAGATCTAGGCAGCACTGAAGCTTTCTTT	CASSLDLGSTEAFF
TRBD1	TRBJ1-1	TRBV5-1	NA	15	TGCGCCAGCAGCTTGTCACAGGGGTTAAACACTGAAGCTTTCTTT	CASSLSQGLNTEAFF
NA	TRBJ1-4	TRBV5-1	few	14	TGCGCCAGCAGCTTGGGCACAGGGAGCGAAAAACTGTTTTTT	CASSLGTGSEKLFF
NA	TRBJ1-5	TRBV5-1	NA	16	TGCGCCAGCAGCTTGGCCCGGTCAGGGAGGGGTCAGCCCCAGAATTTT	CASSLARSGRGQPQNF
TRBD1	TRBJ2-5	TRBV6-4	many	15	TGTGCCAGCAGCCCCGGGACAGGGGGCCTGGAGACCCAGTACTTC	CASSPGTGGLETQYF
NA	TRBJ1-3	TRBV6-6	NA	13	TGTGCCACCACCCCGGTTCCGGGAAACACCATATATTTT	CATTPVPGNTIYF
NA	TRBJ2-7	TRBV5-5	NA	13	TGTGCCAGCAGCTTGGGGGCTTCCTACGAGCAGTACTTC	CASSLGASYEQYF
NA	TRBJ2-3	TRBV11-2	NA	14	TGTGCCAGCAGCTTAAGCATCATCACAGATACGCAGTATTTT	CASSLSIITDTQYF
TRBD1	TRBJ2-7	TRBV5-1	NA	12	TGCGCCAGCAGCCGGACAGGGTACGAGCAGTACTTC	CASSRTGYEQYF
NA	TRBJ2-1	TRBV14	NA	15	TGTGCCAGCAGCCCCCGACTAGGAGCGTACAATGAGCAGTTCTTC	CASSPRLGAYNEQFF
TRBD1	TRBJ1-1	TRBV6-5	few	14	TGTGCCAGCAGTCCGGGACAGCTGAACACTGAAGCTTTCTTT	CASSPGQLNTEAFF
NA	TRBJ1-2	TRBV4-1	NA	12	TGCGCCAGCAGCCAATCCGACTATGGCTACACCTTC	CASSQSDYGYTF
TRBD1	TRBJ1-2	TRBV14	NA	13	TGTGCCAGCAGCCAAGGTACAGGGGAAGGCTACACCTTC	CASSQGTGEGYTF
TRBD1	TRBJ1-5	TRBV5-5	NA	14	TGTGCCAGCAGTGGGACAGGGGCGACTCAGCCCCAGCATTTT	CASSGTGATQPQHF
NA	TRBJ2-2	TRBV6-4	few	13	TGTGCCAGCAGTGAAACGGACACCGGGGAGCTGTTTTTT	CASSETDTGELFF
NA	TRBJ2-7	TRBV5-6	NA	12	TGTGCCAGCGGCTGGGAGGCGCACGAGCAGTACTTC	CASGWEAHEQYF
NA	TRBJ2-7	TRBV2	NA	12	TGTGCCAGGGGCAGTCCAACCTACGAGCAGTACTTC	CARGSPTYEQYF
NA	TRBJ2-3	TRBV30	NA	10	TGTGCCTGGAGCGTTGATACGCAGTATTTT	CAWSVDTQYF
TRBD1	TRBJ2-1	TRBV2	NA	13	TGTGCCAGCAGTGACAGGGGGAGCAATGAGCAGTTCTTC	CASSDRGSNEQFF
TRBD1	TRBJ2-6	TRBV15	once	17	TGTGCCACCAGCAGAGGAGCAGGGGGCTCTGGGGCCAACGTCCTGACTTTC	CATSRGAGGSGANVLTF
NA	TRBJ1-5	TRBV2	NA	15	TGTGCCAGCAGTGAAGTTTCAGTAACAAATCAGCCCCAGCATTTT	CASSEVSVTNQPQHF
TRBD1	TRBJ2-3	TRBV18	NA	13	TGTGCCAGCTCACTGGGACAGGACGGTACGCAGTATTTT	CASSLGQDGTQYF
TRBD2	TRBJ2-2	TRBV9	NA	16	TGTGCCAGCAGCGTCGGTAGCGGGGGGGCGGACGGGGAGCTGTTTTTT	CASSVGSGGADGELFF
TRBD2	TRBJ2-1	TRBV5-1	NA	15	TGCGCCAGTACCGACGGGGGGGCCTCTTACAATGAGCAGTTCTTC	CASTDGGASYNEQFF
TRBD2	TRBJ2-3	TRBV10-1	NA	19	TGCGCCAGCAGTGGTCTTAGCGGGAGGCCCGGTAGAAGCACAGATACGCAGTATTTT	CASSGLSGRPGRSTDTQYF
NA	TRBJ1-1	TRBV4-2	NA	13	TGTGCCAGCAGCCAAGGCCGGGATGCTGAAGCTTTCTTT	CASSQGRDAEAFF
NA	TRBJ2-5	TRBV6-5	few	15	TGTGCCAGCAGTGGTCCGGGACACCCTGGGGAGACCCAGTACTTC	CASSGPGHPGETQYF
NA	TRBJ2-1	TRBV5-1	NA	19	TGCGCCAGCAGCGAGGGATCAGGGGCGGCAATAAGGATAGACAATGAGCAGTTCTTC	CASSEGSGAAIRIDNEQFF
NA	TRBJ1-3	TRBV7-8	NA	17	TGTGCCAGCAGCTTAGCCGTATTACCCTGGCCTGGAAACACCATATATTTT	CASSLAVLPWPGNTIYF
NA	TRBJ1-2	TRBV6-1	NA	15	TGTGCCAGCACTAGGACAGTTTCCAGTCCCTATGGCTACACCTTC	CASTRTVSSPYGYTF
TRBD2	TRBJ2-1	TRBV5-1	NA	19	TGCGCCAGCAGCCGGAGACTAATAGCGGGGGGGAATTCCTACAATGAGCAGTTCTTC	CASSRRLIAGGNSYNEQFF
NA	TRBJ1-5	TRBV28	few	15	TGTGCCAGCAGTCTGACATCAGGGAGGAATCAGCCCCAGCATTTT	CASSLTSGRNQPQHF
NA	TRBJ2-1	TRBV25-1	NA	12	TGTGCCAGCAGTGAATTTATGAATGAGCAGTTCTTC	CASSEFMNEQFF
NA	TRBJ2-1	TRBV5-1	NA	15	TGCGCCAGCAGCTTGAGTGCAGTCTCCTACAATGAGCAGTTCTTC	CASSLSAVSYNEQFF
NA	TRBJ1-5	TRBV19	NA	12	TGTGCCAGTACCAACAGGGATCAGCCCCAGCATTTT	CASTNRDQPQHF
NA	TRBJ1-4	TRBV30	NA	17	TGTGCCTGGAGCCGGGCTGGACTCCGCGATCGTAATGAAAAACTGTTTTTT	CAWSRAGLRDRNEKLFF
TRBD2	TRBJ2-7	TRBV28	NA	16	TGTGCCAGCAGTTCATGGACTAGCGGGGGATCCGACGAGCAGTACTTC	CASSSWTSGGSDEQYF
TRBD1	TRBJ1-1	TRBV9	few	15	TGTGCCAGCAGCGCGATGACAGGGGGCGGGACTGAAGCTTTCTTT	CASSAMTGGGTEAFF
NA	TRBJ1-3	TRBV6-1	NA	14	TGTGCCAGCATCGAAATCACAACGGGAAACACCATATATTTT	CASIEITTGNTIYF
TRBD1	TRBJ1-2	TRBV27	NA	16	TGTGCCAGCAGTCGCGGCTATGGGACAGGGCCAGGGGGCTACACCTTC	CASSRGYGTGPGGYTF
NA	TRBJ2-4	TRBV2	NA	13	TGTGCCAGCAGTGGTATAGCCAAAAACATTCAGTACTTC	CASSGIAKNIQYF
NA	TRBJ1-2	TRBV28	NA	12	TGTGCCAGCAGACAGACTAACTATGGCTACACCTTC	CASRQTNYGYTF
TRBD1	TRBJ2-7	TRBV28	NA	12	TGTGCCAGCAACAGGGGGAGCTACGAGCAGTACTTC	CASNRGSYEQYF
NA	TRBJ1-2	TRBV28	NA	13	TGTGCCAGCAGTTTTCGGGAGAACTATGGCTACACCTTC	CASSFRENYGYTF
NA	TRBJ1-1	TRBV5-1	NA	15	TGCGCCAGCAGCTTGGATCCATCAGAGAACACTGAAGCTTTCTTT	CASSLDPSENTEAFF
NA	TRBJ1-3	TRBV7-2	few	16	TGTGCCAGCAGCGGACGGGACGGGAGCTCTGGAAACACCATATATTTT	CASSGRDGSSGNTIYF
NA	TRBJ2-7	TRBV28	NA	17	TGTGCCAGCAGTTTACTGGCTTCCCTGTCGATCGCCTACGAGCAGTACTTC	CASSLLASLSIAYEQYF
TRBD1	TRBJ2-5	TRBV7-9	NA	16	TGTGCCAGCAGCCCCTCCGGGACAGGGGTCGTTGAGACCCAGTACTTC	CASSPSGTGVVETQYF
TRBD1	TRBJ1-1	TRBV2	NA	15	TGTGCCAGCAGTGAAGCTCCTACAGGGGGCACTGAAGCTTTCTTT	CASSEAPTGGTEAFF
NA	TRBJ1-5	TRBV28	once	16	TGTGCCAGCAGACCCGAGACAGGCCATAGCAATCAGCCCCAGCATTTT	CASRPETGHSNQPQHF
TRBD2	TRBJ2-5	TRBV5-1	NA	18	TGCGCCAGCAGCCGGAGTGTTAGGCGAGGACTAGATCAAGAGACCCAGTACTTC	CASSRSVRRGLDQETQYF